This record covers a single T cell receptor beta chain. Its antigen remains unknown. This entry belongs to a study of HIV-infected patients and healthy controls. About the research overall: CD4 counts in 14 of 16 patients increased modestly yet significantly but stayed below normal.

V was pared by 0 bases and J by 6 bases, with 7 bases between. This CDR3 has 13 amino acids. Germline CDR1 reads SGHRS; CDR2 reads YFSETQ. Approximately 510 ng RNA was reverse transcribed with alpha and beta constant-region primers. Each of the alpha and beta chains got its own library through chain-specific third strand synthesis with indices. All rearrangements within a chain used one primer pair; cDNA molecules carried barcodes. One entry per CDR3 protein, called by TCRdb with MiXCR from the 5' RACE reads. The sample lists some 8,500 distinct CDR3 sequences, more than 7% occurring once. The study, taken as a whole, reports: HIV+ repertoires were severely depleted of MAIT alpha-chain CDR3s, unlike healthy controls.

Whole blood was used without fractionation, so all unsorted peripheral T cells were included. This clonotype originated in an adult with HIV infection. The donor label of this sample is uncertain. The source material was blood, sampled before antiretroviral therapy. The genes are TRBV5-1 and TRBJ2-1, with D possibly TRBD2 on 5 matching bases. Written as DNA, the CDR3 is TGCGCCAGCAGCTTGGATCGGGGCAATGAGCAGTTCTTC. This translates into CASSLDRGNEQFF.